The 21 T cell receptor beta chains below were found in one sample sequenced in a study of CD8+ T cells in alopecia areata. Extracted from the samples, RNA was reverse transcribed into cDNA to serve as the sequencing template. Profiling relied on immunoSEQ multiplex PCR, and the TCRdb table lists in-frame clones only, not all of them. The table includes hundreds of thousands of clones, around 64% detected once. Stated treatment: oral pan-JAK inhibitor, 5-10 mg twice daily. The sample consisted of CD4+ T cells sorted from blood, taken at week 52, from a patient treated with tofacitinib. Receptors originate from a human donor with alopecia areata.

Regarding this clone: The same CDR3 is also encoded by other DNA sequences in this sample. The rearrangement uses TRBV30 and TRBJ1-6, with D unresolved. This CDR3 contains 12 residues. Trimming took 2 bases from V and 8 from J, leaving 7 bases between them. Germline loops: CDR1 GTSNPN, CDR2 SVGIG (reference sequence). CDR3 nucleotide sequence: TGTGCCTGGAGTCGGGGAGATTCACCCCTCCACTTT. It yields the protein CAWSRGDSPLHF. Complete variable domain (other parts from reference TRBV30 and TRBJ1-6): SQTIHQWPATLVQPVGSPLSLECTVEGTSNPNLYWYRQAAGRGLQLLFYSVGIGQISSEVPQNLSASRPQDRQFILSSKKLLLSDSGFYLCAWSRGDSPLHFGNGTRLTVT.

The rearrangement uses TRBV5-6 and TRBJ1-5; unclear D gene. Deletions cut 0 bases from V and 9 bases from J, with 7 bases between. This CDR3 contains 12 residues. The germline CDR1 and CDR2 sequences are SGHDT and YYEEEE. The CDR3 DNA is TGTGCCAGCAGCTTGGTAGACGGGCCCCAGCATTTT. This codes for CASSLVDGPQHF. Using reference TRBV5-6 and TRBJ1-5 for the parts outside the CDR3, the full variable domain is DAGVTQSPTHLIKTRGQQVTLRCSPKSGHDTVSWYQQALGQGPQFIFQYYEEEERQRGNFPDRFSGHQFPNYSSELNVNALLLGDSALYLCASSLVDGPQHFGDGTRLSIL.

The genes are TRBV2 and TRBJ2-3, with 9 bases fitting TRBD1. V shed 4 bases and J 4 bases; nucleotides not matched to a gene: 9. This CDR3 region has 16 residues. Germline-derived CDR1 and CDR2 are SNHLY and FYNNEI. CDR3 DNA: TGTGCCAGCAGTGCGGAGCACAGGGGGCTTTCAGATACGCAGTATTTT. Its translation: CASSAEHRGLSDTQYF.

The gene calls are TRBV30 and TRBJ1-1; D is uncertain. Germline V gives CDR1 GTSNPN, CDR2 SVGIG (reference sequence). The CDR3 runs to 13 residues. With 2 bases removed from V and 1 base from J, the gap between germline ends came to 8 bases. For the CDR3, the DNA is TGTGCCTGGAGTTGGAGGACGAACACTGAAGCTTTCTTT. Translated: CAWSWRTNTEAFF.

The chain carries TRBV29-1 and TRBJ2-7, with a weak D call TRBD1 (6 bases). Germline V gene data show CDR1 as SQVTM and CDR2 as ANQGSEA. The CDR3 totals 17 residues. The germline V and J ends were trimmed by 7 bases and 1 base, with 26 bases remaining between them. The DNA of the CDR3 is TGCAGCGCAAAGGCGCGGAGTCGGACAGTTCTTTCCTACGAGCAGTACTTC. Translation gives CSAKARSRTVLSYEQYF.

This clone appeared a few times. The CDR3 protein is CASSLKRQGSTDTQYF. CDR3 DNA: TGTGCCAGCAGCTTGAAGAGGCAGGGATCCACAGATACGCAGTATTTT. V usage is TRBV5-5 and J usage is TRBJ2-3, with TRBD1 as a possible D gene (5 bases). The CDR3 consists of 16 residues. Trimming took 1 base from V and 2 from J, leaving 14 bases between them. Germline V lookup: CDR1 SGHKS, CDR2 YYEKEE (reference sequence). Using reference TRBV5-5 and TRBJ2-3 for the parts outside the CDR3, the full variable domain is DAGVTQSPTHLIKTRGQQVTLRCSPISGHKSVSWYQQVLGQGPQFIFQYYEKEERGRGNFPDRFSARQFPNYSSELNVNALLLGDSALYLCASSLKRQGSTDTQYFGPGTRLTVL.

Here the CDR3 reads CSVLRGRDYGYTF. CDR3 nucleotide sequence: TGCAGCGTTCTGAGGGGACGGGACTATGGCTACACCTTC. The rearrangement uses TRBV29-1 and TRBJ1-2; D perhaps matches TRBD1 (5 bases). Germline V gene lookup returns CDR1 SQVTM and CDR2 ANQGSEA. The CDR3 length is 13 residues. V lost 5 bases and J lost 3, with 13 bases in between.

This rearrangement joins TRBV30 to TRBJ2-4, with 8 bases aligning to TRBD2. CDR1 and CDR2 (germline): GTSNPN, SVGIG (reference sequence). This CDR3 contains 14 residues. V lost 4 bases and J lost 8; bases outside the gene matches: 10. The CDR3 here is CAWNPKTGGDIQYF. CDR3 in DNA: TGTGCCTGGAATCCGAAGACCGGGGGGGACATTCAGTACTTC.

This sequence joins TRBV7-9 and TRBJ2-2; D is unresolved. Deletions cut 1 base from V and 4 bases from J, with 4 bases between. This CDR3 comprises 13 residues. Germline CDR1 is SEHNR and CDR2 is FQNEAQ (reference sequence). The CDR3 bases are TGTGCCAGCAGCTTAGACAGCACCGGGGAGCTGTTTTTT. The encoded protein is CASSLDSTGELFF.

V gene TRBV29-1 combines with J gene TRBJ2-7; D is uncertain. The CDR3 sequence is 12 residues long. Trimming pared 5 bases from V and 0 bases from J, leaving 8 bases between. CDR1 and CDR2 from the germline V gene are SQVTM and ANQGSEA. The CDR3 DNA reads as TGCAGCGTTCGGCAGAGCTCCTACGAGCAGTACTTC. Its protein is CSVRQSSYEQYF.

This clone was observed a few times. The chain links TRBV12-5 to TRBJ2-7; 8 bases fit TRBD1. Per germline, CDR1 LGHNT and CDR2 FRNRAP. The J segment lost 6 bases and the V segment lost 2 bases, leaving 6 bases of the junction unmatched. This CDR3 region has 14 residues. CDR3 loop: CASGLIGQGGEQYF. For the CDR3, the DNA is TGTGCTAGTGGTTTGATTGGACAGGGTGGCGAGCAGTACTTC.

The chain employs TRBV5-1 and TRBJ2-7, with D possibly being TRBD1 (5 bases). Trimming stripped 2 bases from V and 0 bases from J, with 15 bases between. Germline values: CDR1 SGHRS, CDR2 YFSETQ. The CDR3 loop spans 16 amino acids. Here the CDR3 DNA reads TGCGCCAGCAGCTTACTACCCACAGGCAGCTCCTACGAGCAGTACTTC. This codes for CASSLLPTGSSYEQYF.

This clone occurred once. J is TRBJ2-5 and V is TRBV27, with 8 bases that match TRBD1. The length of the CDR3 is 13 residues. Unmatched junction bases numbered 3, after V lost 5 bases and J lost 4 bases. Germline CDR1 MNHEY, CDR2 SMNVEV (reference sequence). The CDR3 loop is CASSRTGIETQYF. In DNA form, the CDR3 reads TGTGCCAGCAGTAGGACAGGGATAGAGACCCAGTACTTC.

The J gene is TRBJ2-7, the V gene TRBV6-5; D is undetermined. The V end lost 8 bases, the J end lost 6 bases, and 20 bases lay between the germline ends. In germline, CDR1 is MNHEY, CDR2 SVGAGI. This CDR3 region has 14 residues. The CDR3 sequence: CASHKPGLMGEQYF. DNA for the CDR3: TGTGCCAGCCATAAACCGGGCCTAATGGGCGAGCAGTACTTC.

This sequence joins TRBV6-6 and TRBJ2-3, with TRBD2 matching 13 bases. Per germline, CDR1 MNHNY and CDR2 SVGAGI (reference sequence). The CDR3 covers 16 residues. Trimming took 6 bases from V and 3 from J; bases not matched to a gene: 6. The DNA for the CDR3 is TGTGCCAGCAGCCTGACTAGCGGGGGGAGGACAGATACGCAGTATTTT. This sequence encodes CASSLTSGGRTDTQYF.

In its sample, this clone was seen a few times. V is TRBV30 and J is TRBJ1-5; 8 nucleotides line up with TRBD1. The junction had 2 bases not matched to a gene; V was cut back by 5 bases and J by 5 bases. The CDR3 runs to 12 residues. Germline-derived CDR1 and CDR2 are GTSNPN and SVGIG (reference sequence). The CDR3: CAWDRGYQPQHF. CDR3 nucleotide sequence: TGTGCCTGGGACAGGGGATATCAGCCCCAGCATTTT. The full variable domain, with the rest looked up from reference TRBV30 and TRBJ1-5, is SQTIHQWPATLVQPVGSPLSLECTVEGTSNPNLYWYRQAAGRGLQLLFYSVGIGQISSEVPQNLSASRPQDRQFILSSKKLLLSDSGFYLCAWDRGYQPQHFGDGTRLSIL.

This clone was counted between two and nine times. CDR3 coding DNA: TGTGCCACCAGCAGAGGATCGGGGGTTTACGAGCAGTACTTC. This sequence encodes CATSRGSGVYEQYF. The chain recombines TRBV15 with TRBJ2-7; tentative D call: TRBD2 (6 bases). Trimming shortened V by 1 base and J by 4 bases, and 11 bases separated the two germline ends. Germline CDR1 reads LNHNV; CDR2 reads YYDKDF (reference sequence). The CDR3 extends over 14 amino acids.

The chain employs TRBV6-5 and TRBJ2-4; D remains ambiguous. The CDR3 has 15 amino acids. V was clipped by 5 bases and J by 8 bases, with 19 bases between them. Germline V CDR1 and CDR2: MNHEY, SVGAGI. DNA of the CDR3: TGTGCCAGCAGTCCCTTTGGGCGCCCGGTTGACATTCAGTACTTC. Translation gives CASSPFGRPVDIQYF.

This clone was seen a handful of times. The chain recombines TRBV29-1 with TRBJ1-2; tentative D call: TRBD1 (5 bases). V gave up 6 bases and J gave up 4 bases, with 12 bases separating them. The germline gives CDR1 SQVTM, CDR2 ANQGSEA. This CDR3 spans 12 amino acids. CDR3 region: CSVNGGGYGYTF. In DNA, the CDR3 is TGCAGCGTGAACGGGGGGGGCTATGGCTACACCTTC.

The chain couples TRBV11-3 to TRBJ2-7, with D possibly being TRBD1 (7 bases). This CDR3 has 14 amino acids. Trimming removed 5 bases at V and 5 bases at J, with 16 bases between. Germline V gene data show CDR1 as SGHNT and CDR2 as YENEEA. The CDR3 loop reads CASSAGQPEDEQYF. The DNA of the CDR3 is TGTGCCAGCAGCGCGGGACAGCCTGAAGACGAGCAGTACTTC.

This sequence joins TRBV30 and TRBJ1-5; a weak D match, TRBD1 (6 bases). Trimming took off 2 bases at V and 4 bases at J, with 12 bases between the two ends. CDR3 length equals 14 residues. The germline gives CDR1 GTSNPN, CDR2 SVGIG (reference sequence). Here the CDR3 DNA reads TGTGCCTGGAGTTCAGACAGGTTGAATCAGCCCCAGCATTTT. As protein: CAWSSDRLNQPQHF.